The rows below give T cell receptor beta chains drawn from one sample of a study of blood T cell repertoires in COVID-19. The table came from immunoSEQ multiplex PCR; TCRdb's copy has only in-frame clones and leaves some out. The data hold approximately 500,000 clones, with roughly 88% observed a single time. Sequencing was carried out using PBMCs or T cells enriched from blood (not recorded which). These receptor sequences come from a woman in her forties who had recovered from COVID-19. The CDR3 runs from the conserved cysteine through the conserved F or W. The order of the fields is CDR3 DNA, CDR3 protein, V gene, J gene, D gene, CDR3 length, clone size. The D gene is left open where the match is weak. Size is omitted from some rows. Given values are once, few, many or a class for expanded clones.

TGTGCCAGCAGCCCGAGCGCTATCTATGGCTACACCTTC,CASSPSAIYGYTF,TRBV11-3,TRBJ1-2,-,13,-
TGTGCCAGCAGAAGACAGGGAGGAGGAGAAAAACTGTTTTTT,CASRRQGGGEKLFF,TRBV28,TRBJ1-4,TRBD1,14,-
TGTGCCAGCCAAAGGGCTACCCCGGGGTACTACGAGCAGTACTTC,CASQRATPGYYEQYF,TRBV6-5,TRBJ2-7,-,15,-
TGTGCCAGCTCACCACTGAGGAGCACAGATACGCAGTATTTT,CASSPLRSTDTQYF,TRBV18,TRBJ2-3,-,14,-
TGTGCCAGCAGCTTAGAAGGAAGTAGGGACAGGGGGTCGAAAGGCCCTGAAGCTTTCTTT,CASSLEGSRDRGSKGPEAFF,TRBV11-2,TRBJ1-1,TRBD1,20,-
TGCGCCAGCAGCTTCCTCGACAGGGAAGGCTACACCTTC,CASSFLDREGYTF,TRBV5-1,TRBJ1-2,TRBD1,13,once
TGTGCCAGCGGGGCGGCCCGGCACTCCTACGAGCAGTACTTC,CASGAARHSYEQYF,TRBV6-5,TRBJ2-7,-,14,-
TGTGCCAGCAGGCGGGACAGAGCCTACGAGCAGTACTTC,CASRRDRAYEQYF,TRBV28,TRBJ2-7,-,13,-
TGTGCCAGCAGCCAAGAGAGGGGGGGCGGGAATCAGCCCCAGCATTTT,CASSQERGGGNQPQHF,TRBV3-1/TRBV3-2,TRBJ1-5,-,16,once
TGCGCCAGCAGCGACCCGGGACTAGCGGGACGACGCTACTTC,CASSDPGLAGRRYF,TRBV10-2,TRBJ2-7,TRBD2,14,-
TGTGCCAGCAGCCAAGGCGGTGAAAAACTGTTTTTT,CASSQGGEKLFF,TRBV4-2,TRBJ1-4,-,12,-
TGCGCCAGCAGCCAAGATATAGGCACAGATACGCAGTATTTT,CASSQDIGTDTQYF,TRBV4-3,TRBJ2-3,-,14,-
TGTGCCAGCCTAGGCCAAGGCACAGATACGCAGTATTTT,CASLGQGTDTQYF,TRBV6-5,TRBJ2-3,-,13,-
TGTGCCATGGGTACCGGGACAACAATTTATGGCTACACCTTC,CAMGTGTTIYGYTF,TRBV10-3,TRBJ1-2,-,14,-
TGCAGCGCCTTACGGGTGTCCGGGGTAGGGAATGAGCAGTTCTTC,CSALRVSGVGNEQFF,TRBV29-1,TRBJ2-1,-,15,few
TGCAGTGCTAGTACACCTACTAGCGGGAGGGCACACACCGGGGAGCTGTTTTTT,CSASTPTSGRAHTGELFF,TRBV20-1,TRBJ2-2,TRBD2,18,-
TGCGCCAGCAGCCCCCAAGGACTAGCGGGAGGGGCCTCCTACAATGAGCAGTTCTTC,CASSPQGLAGGASYNEQFF,TRBV4-1,TRBJ2-1,TRBD2,19,-
TGTGCCAGCAGCCCCTACCCCCTGTCCTTACTAGCGGGAGGGCTCGAGCAGTACTTC,CASSPYPLSLLAGGLEQYF,TRBV7-2,TRBJ2-7,TRBD2,19,-
TGCAGCGTTGGAGAGGGGACAACGAACACTGAAGCTTTCTTT,CSVGEGTTNTEAFF,TRBV29-1,TRBJ1-1,-,14,-
TGTGCTAGTGGTTTGCCCTCTAGGGGGCTCCTTTTTTACAATGAGCAGTTCTTC,CASGLPSRGLLFYNEQFF,TRBV12-5,TRBJ2-1,TRBD1,18,-
TGCGCCAGCAGCCAAGACAGAACTGGCTACACCTTC,CASSQDRTGYTF,TRBV4-3,TRBJ1-2,-,12,-
TGTGCCAGCAGTGAATTGAGGACTGTTGAAGCTTTCTTT,CASSELRTVEAFF,TRBV6-1,TRBJ1-1,-,13,-
TGTGCCACCGCGGGACAGGGTACTGAAGCTTTCTTT,CATAGQGTEAFF,TRBV24-1,TRBJ1-1,TRBD1,12,-
TGTGCCAGCAGCTTCTGGGACACCGGCACAGATACGCAGTATTTT,CASSFWDTGTDTQYF,TRBV7-6,TRBJ2-3,-,15,-
TGTGCCAGTAGTATAGGATCGACTAGCGGGTTCGCAGATACGCAGTATTTT,CASSIGSTSGFADTQYF,TRBV19,TRBJ2-3,TRBD2,17,-
TGTGCTAGCAGCCCCGGGACAGGGAAAGAGACCCAGTACTTC,CASSPGTGKETQYF,TRBV7-7,TRBJ2-5,TRBD1,14,-
TGTGCCAGCAGTGAAGGTGGGGGCGTCGGCACTGAAGCTTTCTTT,CASSEGGGVGTEAFF,TRBV2,TRBJ1-1,-,15,-
TGCAGCGCTTACAGGGCTGGGCCTGAAGCTTTCTTT,CSAYRAGPEAFF,TRBV29-1,TRBJ1-1,-,12,-
TGCAGTGCCACGCTCCCTACGGGCTACACCTTC,CSATLPTGYTF,TRBV20-1,TRBJ1-2,-,11,-
TGTGCCAGCAGCCAAAGTCCTCAGGTTCGAGCGGAGGGCTACACCTTC,CASSQSPQVRAEGYTF,TRBV3-1/TRBV3-2,TRBJ1-2,-,16,-
TGCAGCGTTGAAGCGGCAGCGGTCGGGGGCATTCAGTACTTC,CSVEAAAVGGIQYF,TRBV29-1,TRBJ2-4,-,14,-
TGTGCCAGCAGCCGAGGGGGGACAGTTAACACCGGGGAGCTGTTTTTT,CASSRGGTVNTGELFF,TRBV4-2,TRBJ2-2,-,16,-
TGCGCCAGCAGCTTGACAGGGTCAGGCGAAAAACTGTTTTTT,CASSLTGSGEKLFF,TRBV5-1,TRBJ1-4,-,14,-
TGTGCCAGCAGCCTTGACAAGATCTATGGCTACACCTTC,CASSLDKIYGYTF,TRBV5-5,TRBJ1-2,-,13,-
TGTGCCAGCAGCTCCAAGGACGGGGTTTGGGATACGCAGTATTTT,CASSSKDGVWDTQYF,TRBV7-9,TRBJ2-3,-,15,-
TGTGCCAGCAGCCACACTAGCGGCCCTCCGGGGGGGTTAATCCTCTACGAGCAGTACTTC,CASSHTSGPPGGLILYEQYF,TRBV14,TRBJ2-7,TRBD2,20,-
TGTGCCAGCAGCCACAGGGGGTTGAACACTGAAGCTTTCTTT,CASSHRGLNTEAFF,TRBV25-1,TRBJ1-1,TRBD1,14,-
TGTGCCAGCAGAGGGGTAAGCGGGCCACCGACGGATGAGCAGTTCTTC,CASRGVSGPPTDEQFF,TRBV7-9,TRBJ2-1,-,16,once
TGTGCCAGCAGCAAGGTGGGAGCGACAGATACGCAGTATTTT,CASSKVGATDTQYF,TRBV5-5,TRBJ2-3,-,14,-
TGCGCCAGCAGCCAAGATCTTTTCCAGGGAAATAATTCACCCCTCCACTTT,CASSQDLFQGNNSPLHF,TRBV4-3,TRBJ1-6,-,17,-
TGTGCCAGCAGTTACTCGGAGCGGGAAAAAGCTTTCTTT,CASSYSEREKAFF,TRBV6-6,TRBJ1-1,-,13,few
TGTGCCAGCACCCTAGGGACGGGGGTACAGTATTTT,CASTLGTGVQYF,TRBV12-3/TRBV12-4,TRBJ2-3,-,12,-
TGTGCCAGCAGTTTTAGGGGACAGATAAATGAAAAACTGTTTTTT,CASSFRGQINEKLFF,TRBV27,TRBJ1-4,TRBD1,15,-
TGCGCCAGCAGCTCAAGCGGGAAGGTGGATGAGCAGTTCTTC,CASSSSGKVDEQFF,TRBV5-1,TRBJ2-1,TRBD2,14,-
TGTGCCAGCTCGGGAAGTTCCTACGAGCAGTACTTC,CASSGSSYEQYF,TRBV7-2,TRBJ2-7,-,12,-
TGTGCCAGCAGCGCAGGGACTAGCGGGAGAACAGATACGCAGTATTTT,CASSAGTSGRTDTQYF,TRBV9,TRBJ2-3,TRBD2,16,-
TGTGCCAGCAGTTTGGCCGGGACAGAAGCTTTCTTT,CASSLAGTEAFF,TRBV12-3/TRBV12-4,TRBJ1-1,-,12,-
TGTGCCAGCAGCTCTGTGAGCTCCTATAATTCACCCCTCCACTTT,CASSSVSSYNSPLHF,TRBV11-3,TRBJ1-6,-,15,-
TGTGCCAGCTCACTCGGGACAGGGCTCACCGGGGAGCTGTTTTTT,CASSLGTGLTGELFF,TRBV18,TRBJ2-2,TRBD1,15,-